A selection of T cell receptor beta chains follows, all from one sample in a study of blood T cell repertoires in COVID-19. Repertoires were generated with immunoSEQ multiplex PCR, while TCRdb's copy carries only in-frame clones and drops some. The table lists 97,000 or so clones, about four fifths of them singletons. The sequencing input was peripheral blood. Receptors were obtained from a man aged 35-49 years with active or convalescent COVID-19. Both conserved end residues are part of each CDR3. The order of the fields is clone size, D gene, V gene, J gene, CDR3 DNA, CDR3 protein. D genes are given only for firm matches. Not every row has a clone size; where given, it reads once, few, many or a size class.

>NA|NA|TRBV4-2|TRBJ2-5
TGTGCCAGCAGCCAAGGACAAGCCCGGGGCCAAGAGACCCAGTACTTC
CASSQGQARGQETQYF
>few|NA|TRBV25-1|TRBJ2-3
TGTGCCAGCAGTGTGGGGGCCTTCGATACGCAGTATTTT
CASSVGAFDTQYF
>NA|NA|TRBV5-1|TRBJ1-2
TGCGCCAGCAGCTTGGAGCCCACTGACTATGGCTACACCTTC
CASSLEPTDYGYTF
>NA|NA|TRBV2|TRBJ1-6
TGTGCCAGCAGTGACGGGACTTCTAATTCACCCCTCCACTTT
CASSDGTSNSPLHF
>NA|TRBD2|TRBV9|TRBJ2-1
TGTGCCAGCAGCGTAGCCCAACTAGCGGGGGGAAATGAGCAGTTCTTC
CASSVAQLAGGNEQFF
>NA|TRBD1|TRBV18|TRBJ2-4
TGTGCCAGCTCACCATATAGGGGGCGAGCCAAAAACATTCAGTACTTC
CASSPYRGRAKNIQYF
>NA|TRBD1|TRBV27|TRBJ1-5
TGTGCCAGCAGTTTAATGGGGGGACAGGTGGGACAGCCCCAGCATTTT
CASSLMGGQVGQPQHF
>NA|NA|TRBV29-1|TRBJ1-1
TGCAGCGTTACCAGGGTTGACACTGAAGCTTTCTTT
CSVTRVDTEAFF
>NA|TRBD1|TRBV20-1|TRBJ1-4
TGCAGTGCTAGTCTCAGGGGGATAATCGAAAAACTGTTTTTT
CSASLRGIIEKLFF
>NA|NA|TRBV9|TRBJ2-7
TGTGCCAGCAGCGTAGCACTGGGCCTGAAGGAGCAGTACTTC
CASSVALGLKEQYF
>NA|TRBD1|TRBV18|TRBJ2-7
TGTGCCAGCTCACACCGACAGGGGTCCTCCTACGAGCAGTACTTC
CASSHRQGSSYEQYF
>NA|TRBD1|TRBV18|TRBJ1-4
TGTGCCAGCTCACGGGACAGTAATGAAAAACTGTTTTTT
CASSRDSNEKLFF
>NA|TRBD1|TRBV5-1|TRBJ2-7
TGCGCCAGCAGCAAACCGGGACAGGGAACCGAGCAGTACTTC
CASSKPGQGTEQYF
>NA|TRBD2|TRBV2|TRBJ2-3
TGTGCCAGCAGTGAACTACTTGTGACTAGCGGGGGCACAGATACGCAGTATTTT
CASSELLVTSGGTDTQYF
>NA|NA|TRBV5-6|TRBJ1-1
TGTGCCAGCAGCTTGCCGGACATATACCTGAACACTGAAGCTTTCTTT
CASSLPDIYLNTEAFF
>few|TRBD2|TRBV4-2|TRBJ2-4
TGTGCCAGCAGCCAAGATCCGGGACTAGCTGTAAACATTCAGTACTTC
CASSQDPGLAVNIQYF
>NA|TRBD1|TRBV6-6|TRBJ2-6
TGTGCCAGCAGTCATGGTCAAGGGGGCAGGGGGGCCAACGTCCTGACTTTC
CASSHGQGGRGANVLTF
>NA|TRBD1|TRBV7-9|TRBJ2-1
TGTGCCAGCAGCTTAGGGACAGGGAAGTTCTTC
CASSLGTGKFF